This is a list of T cell receptor beta chains from one sample in a study of cytomegalovirus exposure and HLA in healthy donors. Clones were read by immunoSEQ multiplex PCR, and TCRdb kept only the in-frame ones, dropping some. The sample yields some 60,000 clones, roughly 80% seen once. The sequencing input was PBMCs. The receptors derive from a man aged 35 to 55 in good health and CMV-seronegative. Both conserved end residues are part of each CDR3. A D gene is named only where the DNA matches it firmly. Only part of the rows carry a size: once, few, many, or a class if the clone is expanded.

CDR3aa: CASSYGTFYGYTF
CDR3nt: TGTGCCAGCAGTTACGGGACTTTCTATGGCTACACCTTC
j_gene: TRBJ1-2
v_gene: TRBV28
abundance: .
d_gene: .

CDR3aa: CASSPLTGGSIGYTF
CDR3nt: TGTGCCAGCAGCCCCTTAACAGGGGGCTCGATCGGCTACACCTTC
j_gene: TRBJ1-2
v_gene: TRBV14
abundance: .
d_gene: TRBD1

CDR3aa: CASSALGLASGELFF
CDR3nt: TGCGCCAGCAGTGCTTTGGGACTAGCGTCCGGGGAGCTGTTTTTT
j_gene: TRBJ2-2
v_gene: TRBV10-2
abundance: .
d_gene: TRBD2

CDR3aa: CASSEVERGRWDKNIQYF
CDR3nt: TGTGCCAGCAGTGAAGTTGAAAGGGGCCGATGGGACAAAAACATTCAGTACTTC
j_gene: TRBJ2-4
v_gene: TRBV6-1
abundance: few
d_gene: .

CDR3aa: CASSPRGAGGETQYF
CDR3nt: TGTGCCAGCTCACCACGAGGGGCCGGGGGGGAGACCCAGTACTTC
j_gene: TRBJ2-5
v_gene: TRBV18
abundance: .
d_gene: TRBD2

CDR3aa: CASSLSSAWRGETQYF
CDR3nt: TGTGCCAGCAGCTTAAGTTCCGCGTGGCGGGGGGAGACCCAGTACTTC
j_gene: TRBJ2-5
v_gene: TRBV7-8
abundance: once
d_gene: TRBD2

CDR3aa: CASSTAGPHNEQFF
CDR3nt: TGCGCCAGCAGCACCGCGGGACCCCACAATGAGCAGTTCTTC
j_gene: TRBJ2-1
v_gene: TRBV5-1
abundance: .
d_gene: .

CDR3aa: CASRTGLRGERGYTF
CDR3nt: TGTGCCAGCAGAACAGGGCTCCGGGGGGAGCGTGGCTACACCTTC
j_gene: TRBJ1-2
v_gene: TRBV6-5
abundance: .
d_gene: .

CDR3aa: CSVGQGNGYTF
CDR3nt: TGCAGCGTTGGACAGGGGAATGGCTACACCTTC
j_gene: TRBJ1-2
v_gene: TRBV29-1
abundance: .
d_gene: TRBD1

CDR3aa: CASSAGQRYNEQFF
CDR3nt: TGTGCCAGCAGTGCGGGACAACGCTACAATGAGCAGTTCTTC
j_gene: TRBJ2-1
v_gene: TRBV2
abundance: .
d_gene: .

CDR3aa: CASSQAGTGGYGYTF
CDR3nt: TGCGCCAGCAGCCAAGCTGGGACAGGGGGCTATGGCTACACCTTC
j_gene: TRBJ1-2
v_gene: TRBV4-1
abundance: .
d_gene: TRBD1

CDR3aa: CASSTRGGKTDTQYF
CDR3nt: TGTGCCAGCAGCACGCGGGGGGGAAAAACAGATACGCAGTATTTT
j_gene: TRBJ2-3
v_gene: TRBV7-2
abundance: .
d_gene: TRBD2

CDR3aa: CASSHRQGVEAFF
CDR3nt: TGTGCCAGCAGCCATCGACAGGGAGTAGAAGCTTTCTTT
j_gene: TRBJ1-1
v_gene: TRBV7-6
abundance: .
d_gene: TRBD1

CDR3aa: CASSQAGTPYEQYF
CDR3nt: TGTGCCAGCAGCCAAGCCGGGACTCCCTACGAGCAGTACTTC
j_gene: TRBJ2-7
v_gene: TRBV4-2
abundance: .
d_gene: .

CDR3aa: CASSEVWGGRDTQYF
CDR3nt: TGTGCCAGCAGTGAAGTGTGGGGAGGTAGAGATACGCAGTATTTT
j_gene: TRBJ2-3
v_gene: TRBV6-1
abundance: .
d_gene: .

CDR3aa: CAYRQEETQYF
CDR3nt: TGTGCCTACAGACAGGAAGAGACCCAGTACTTC
j_gene: TRBJ2-5
v_gene: TRBV30
abundance: .
d_gene: .

CDR3aa: CASSLVGGANTEAFF
CDR3nt: TGCGCCAGCAGCTTGGTGGGAGGGGCCAACACTGAAGCTTTCTTT
j_gene: TRBJ1-1
v_gene: TRBV5-1
abundance: few
d_gene: .

CDR3aa: CASSSGGRTEAFF
CDR3nt: TGCGCCAGCAGCTCGGGAGGTCGCACTGAAGCTTTCTTT
j_gene: TRBJ1-1
v_gene: TRBV5-1
abundance: .
d_gene: .

CDR3aa: CARSVGVEGASNTEAFF
CDR3nt: TGTGCCAGAAGCGTGGGGGTTGAGGGGGCATCGAACACTGAAGCTTTCTTT
j_gene: TRBJ1-1
v_gene: TRBV5-3
abundance: .
d_gene: TRBD1

CDR3aa: CASSMWGDTEAFF
CDR3nt: TGTGCCAGTAGTATGTGGGGAGACACTGAAGCTTTCTTT
j_gene: TRBJ1-1
v_gene: TRBV19
abundance: once
d_gene: .

CDR3aa: CASSDSYADTQYF
CDR3nt: TGCGCCAGCAGTGATTCGTATGCGGATACGCAGTATTTT
j_gene: TRBJ2-3
v_gene: TRBV10-1
abundance: .
d_gene: .

CDR3aa: CASSPYRGAGELFF
CDR3nt: TGCGCCAGCAGCCCGTACAGGGGGGCCGGGGAGCTGTTTTTT
j_gene: TRBJ2-2
v_gene: TRBV5-1
abundance: .
d_gene: TRBD1

CDR3aa: CASSHAGTQNSPLHF
CDR3nt: TGCGCCAGCAGCCACGCCGGGACACAAAATTCACCCCTCCACTTT
j_gene: TRBJ1-6
v_gene: TRBV4-1
abundance: once
d_gene: .

CDR3aa: CASSPGFLGTDTQYF
CDR3nt: TGCGCCAGCAGCCCAGGGTTCTTGGGGACAGATACGCAGTATTTT
j_gene: TRBJ2-3
v_gene: TRBV5-1
abundance: .
d_gene: .

CDR3aa: CASSAGTSGFHNEQFF
CDR3nt: TGCGCCAGCAGCGCCGGGACTAGTGGGTTCCACAATGAGCAGTTCTTC
j_gene: TRBJ2-1
v_gene: TRBV5-1
abundance: .
d_gene: TRBD2

CDR3aa: CAWGAARDTEAFF
CDR3nt: TGTGCCTGGGGTGCAGCCCGGGACACTGAAGCTTTCTTT
j_gene: TRBJ1-1
v_gene: TRBV30
abundance: .
d_gene: .

CDR3aa: CASSRDSSNTGELFF
CDR3nt: TGTGCCAGCTCACGGGACAGTTCGAACACCGGGGAGCTGTTTTTT
j_gene: TRBJ2-2
v_gene: TRBV18
abundance: .
d_gene: TRBD1

CDR3aa: CASSPKDRAAQPQHF
CDR3nt: TGTGCCAGCAGTCCCAAGGACAGGGCTGCTCAGCCCCAGCATTTT
j_gene: TRBJ1-5
v_gene: TRBV27
abundance: .
d_gene: TRBD1

CDR3aa: CASSLEGTGYHEQYF
CDR3nt: TGTGCCAGCAGTCTAGAAGGGACAGGGTATCACGAGCAGTACTTC
j_gene: TRBJ2-7
v_gene: TRBV7-8
abundance: .
d_gene: TRBD1

CDR3aa: CASNPRVGELNTEAFF
CDR3nt: TGTGCCAGCAATCCACGGGTCGGGGAGCTGAACACTGAAGCTTTCTTT
j_gene: TRBJ1-1
v_gene: TRBV27
abundance: .
d_gene: .

CDR3aa: CASSEAPSPGIYGYTF
CDR3nt: TGTGCCAGCAGTGAAGCTCCATCCCCAGGGATCTATGGCTACACCTTC
j_gene: TRBJ1-2
v_gene: TRBV6-1
abundance: few
d_gene: .

CDR3aa: CASSPGRTGTGEAFF
CDR3nt: TGTGCCAGCTCACCTGGCAGGACAGGGACCGGTGAAGCTTTCTTT
j_gene: TRBJ1-1
v_gene: TRBV18
abundance: once
d_gene: TRBD1

CDR3aa: CASSARGEGGNTIYF
CDR3nt: TGTGCCAGCAGTGCCAGGGGGGAAGGTGGAAACACCATATATTTT
j_gene: TRBJ1-3
v_gene: TRBV6-6
abundance: few
d_gene: TRBD1

CDR3aa: CSVLDGNQPQHF
CDR3nt: TGCAGCGTCCTAGACGGCAATCAGCCCCAGCATTTT
j_gene: TRBJ1-5
v_gene: TRBV29-1
abundance: .
d_gene: .

CDR3aa: CASSLLGGTDTQYF
CDR3nt: TGTGCCAGCAGCCTGTTGGGAGGCACAGATACGCAGTATTTT
j_gene: TRBJ2-3
v_gene: TRBV5-4
abundance: once
d_gene: .

CDR3aa: CASRRDSLPGEKLFF
CDR3nt: TGTGCCAGCAGGCGGGACAGCCTGCCAGGGGAAAAACTGTTTTTT
j_gene: TRBJ1-4
v_gene: TRBV6-5
abundance: .
d_gene: TRBD1

CDR3aa: CASTSRTSGELFF
CDR3nt: TGTGCCAGCACCTCTCGGACTAGCGGGGAGCTGTTTTTT
j_gene: TRBJ2-2
v_gene: TRBV6-1
abundance: .
d_gene: TRBD2

CDR3aa: CAISEYGTGELFF
CDR3nt: TGTGCCATCAGTGAGTACGGCACCGGGGAGCTGTTTTTT
j_gene: TRBJ2-2
v_gene: TRBV10-3
abundance: .
d_gene: .

CDR3aa: CASSPWGQGATEAFF
CDR3nt: TGTGCCAGCAGCCCATGGGGACAGGGGGCGACTGAAGCTTTCTTT
j_gene: TRBJ1-1
v_gene: TRBV9
abundance: .
d_gene: TRBD1

CDR3aa: CASSLAPRGTADRYGYTF
CDR3nt: TGTGCCAGCAGCTTAGCCCCTAGAGGGACAGCAGATAGATATGGCTACACCTTC
j_gene: TRBJ1-2
v_gene: TRBV7-2
abundance: .
d_gene: TRBD1

CDR3aa: CATFGGGHTGELFF
CDR3nt: TGTGCCACCTTCGGGGGGGGACACACCGGGGAGCTGTTTTTT
j_gene: TRBJ2-2
v_gene: TRBV10-3
abundance: .
d_gene: TRBD2

CDR3aa: CSAYDLGETQYF
CDR3nt: TGCAGCGCCTACGACTTGGGAGAGACCCAGTACTTC
j_gene: TRBJ2-5
v_gene: TRBV29-1
abundance: .
d_gene: .

CDR3aa: CASSSTTGTGSKSPLHF
CDR3nt: TGTGCCAGCAGCTCTACTACCGGGACAGGGTCTAAATCACCCCTCCACTTT
j_gene: TRBJ1-6
v_gene: TRBV5-5
abundance: .
d_gene: TRBD1

CDR3aa: CASSLEGGAKETQYF
CDR3nt: TGCGCCAGCAGCTTGGAAGGGGGGGCAAAAGAGACCCAGTACTTC
j_gene: TRBJ2-5
v_gene: TRBV5-1
abundance: .
d_gene: .

CDR3aa: CASSHLIGANEQFF
CDR3nt: TGTGCCAGCAGCCATCTAATAGGGGCGAATGAGCAGTTCTTC
j_gene: TRBJ2-1
v_gene: TRBV7-8
abundance: .
d_gene: .

CDR3aa: CASSVGTGSLNTEAFF
CDR3nt: TGTGCCAGCAGTGTTGGGACAGGCAGCCTTAACACTGAAGCTTTCTTT
j_gene: TRBJ1-1
v_gene: TRBV2
abundance: .
d_gene: TRBD1

CDR3aa: CASSTPPGTGSNSPLHF
CDR3nt: TGTGCCAGTAGTACCCCCCCCGGGACAGGGTCAAATTCACCCCTCCACTTT
j_gene: TRBJ1-6
v_gene: TRBV19
abundance: .
d_gene: TRBD1

CDR3aa: CASKVRGPHQPQHF
CDR3nt: TGTGCCAGTAAGGTGCGGGGCCCTCATCAGCCCCAGCATTTT
j_gene: TRBJ1-5
v_gene: TRBV19
abundance: .
d_gene: .